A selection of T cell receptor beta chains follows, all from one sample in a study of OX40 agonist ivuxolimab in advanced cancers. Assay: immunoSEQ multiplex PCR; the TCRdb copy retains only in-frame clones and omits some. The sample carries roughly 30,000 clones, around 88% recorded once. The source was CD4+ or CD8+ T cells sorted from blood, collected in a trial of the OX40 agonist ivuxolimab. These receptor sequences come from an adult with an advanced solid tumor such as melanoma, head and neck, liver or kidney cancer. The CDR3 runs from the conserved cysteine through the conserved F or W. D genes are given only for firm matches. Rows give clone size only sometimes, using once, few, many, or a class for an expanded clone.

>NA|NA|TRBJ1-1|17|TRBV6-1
CASSEGALGEGGTEAFF
TGTGCCAGCAGTGAAGGCGCACTGGGTGAGGGCGGCACTGAAGCTTTCTTT
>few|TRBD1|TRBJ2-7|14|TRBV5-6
CASSFPGQPYEQYF
TGTGCCAGCAGCTTTCCGGGACAGCCCTACGAGCAGTACTTC
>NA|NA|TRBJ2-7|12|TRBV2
CASSGGIGGQYF
TGTGCCAGCAGTGGAGGTATAGGAGGGCAGTACTTC
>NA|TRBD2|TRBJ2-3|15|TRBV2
CASSARGGYTDTQYF
TGTGCCAGCAGTGCTCGCGGGGGGTACACAGATACGCAGTATTTT
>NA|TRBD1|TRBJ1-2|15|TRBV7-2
CASSLEPTGVNGYTF
TGTGCCAGCAGCTTAGAACCGACAGGGGTTAATGGCTACACCTTC
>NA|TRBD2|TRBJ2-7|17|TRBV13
CASSPRGGGHPSYEQYF
TGTGCCAGCAGCCCTCGGGGCGGGGGGCATCCCTCCTACGAGCAGTACTTC
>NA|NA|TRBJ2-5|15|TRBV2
CASSEVEYRQETQYF
TGTGCCAGCAGTGAAGTTGAGTATCGGCAAGAGACCCAGTACTTC
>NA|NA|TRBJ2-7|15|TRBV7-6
CASSLAGEGAGEQYF
TGTGCCAGCAGCTTAGCGGGGGAGGGGGCCGGGGAGCAGTACTTC
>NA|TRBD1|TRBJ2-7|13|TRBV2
CASRDRGREEQYF
TGTGCCAGCCGGGACAGGGGAAGGGAGGAGCAGTACTTC
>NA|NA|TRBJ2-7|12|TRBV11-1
CASSSYPYEQYF
TGTGCCAGCAGCTCGTATCCCTACGAGCAGTACTTC
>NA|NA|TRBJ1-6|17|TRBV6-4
CASSRAAVSDSNSPLHF
TGTGCCAGCAGTCGGGCAGCGGTCTCGGACAGTAATTCACCCCTCCACTTT
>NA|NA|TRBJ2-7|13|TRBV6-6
CASSSDLTYEQYF
TGTGCCAGCAGTTCCGACTTAACCTACGAGCAGTACTTC
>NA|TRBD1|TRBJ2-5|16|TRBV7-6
CASSLLNKGARETQYF
TGTGCCAGCAGCTTGTTGAATAAGGGGGCACGGGAGACCCAGTACTTC
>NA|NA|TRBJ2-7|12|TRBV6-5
CASSVDSDEQYF
TGTGCCAGCAGTGTCGACAGCGACGAGCAGTACTTC
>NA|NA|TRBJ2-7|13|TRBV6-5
CASSLGRTYEQYF
TGTGCCAGCAGTCTCGGACGGACTTACGAGCAGTACTTC
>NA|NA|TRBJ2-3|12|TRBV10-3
CAISGQVDTQYF
TGTGCCATCAGTGGGCAGGTGGATACGCAGTATTTT
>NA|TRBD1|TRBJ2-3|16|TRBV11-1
CASSLAETGYSDTQYF
TGTGCCAGCAGCTTGGCCGAGACAGGGTATTCCGATACGCAGTATTTT
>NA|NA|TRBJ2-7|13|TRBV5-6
CASSLARSYEQYF
TGTGCCAGCAGCTTGGCCCGATCCTACGAGCAGTACTTC
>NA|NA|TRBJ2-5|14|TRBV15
CATSTRRGRETQYF
TGTGCCACCAGCACCCGCAGGGGCCGGGAGACCCAGTACTTC
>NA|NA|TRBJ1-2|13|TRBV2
CASMAGLDYGYTF
TGTGCCAGCATGGCAGGGTTAGACTATGGCTACACCTTC
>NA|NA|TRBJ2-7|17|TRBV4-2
CASSQEPLGGISYEQYF
TGTGCCAGCAGCCAAGAGCCACTGGGCGGTATCTCCTACGAGCAGTACTTC
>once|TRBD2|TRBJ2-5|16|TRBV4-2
CASSQEEASGGKTQYF
TGTGCCAGCAGCCAAGAGGAGGCTAGCGGGGGGAAGACCCAGTACTTC
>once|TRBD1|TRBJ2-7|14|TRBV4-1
CASSQGQGSYEQYF
TGCGCCAGCAGCCAAGGACAGGGGTCCTACGAGCAGTACTTC
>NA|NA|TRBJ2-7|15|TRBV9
CASSPQPNPYYEQYF
TGTGCCAGCAGCCCTCAGCCAAACCCGTACTACGAGCAGTACTTC
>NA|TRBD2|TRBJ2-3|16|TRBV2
CASSGGFSGGWDTQYF
TGTGCCAGCAGTGGAGGATTTTCGGGGGGGTGGGATACGCAGTATTTT
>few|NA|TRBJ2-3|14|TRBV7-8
CASSPSAVGDTQYF
TGTGCCAGCAGCCCCTCGGCTGTGGGAGATACGCAGTATTTT
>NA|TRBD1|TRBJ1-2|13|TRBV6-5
CASSPGQNYGYTF
TGTGCCAGCAGTCCGGGACAGAACTATGGCTACACCTTC
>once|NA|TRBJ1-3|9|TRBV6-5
CAEGNTIYF
TGTGCCGAGGGAAACACCATATATTTT
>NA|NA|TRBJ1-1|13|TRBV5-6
CASSWTVNTEAFF
TGTGCCAGCAGCTGGACAGTGAACACTGAAGCTTTCTTT
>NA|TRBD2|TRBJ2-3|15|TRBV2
CASSETGLDTDTQYF
TGTGCCAGCAGTGAAACGGGACTAGACACAGATACGCAGTATTTT
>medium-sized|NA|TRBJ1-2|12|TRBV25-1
CASRQGLDGYTF
TGTGCCAGCAGACAGGGTCTGGATGGCTACACCTTC
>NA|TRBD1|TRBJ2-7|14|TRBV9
CASSSGTGNYEQYF
TGTGCCAGCAGCTCAGGGACAGGGAACTACGAGCAGTACTTC
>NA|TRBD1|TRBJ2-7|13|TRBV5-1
CASSWTGAYEQYF
TGCGCCAGCAGCTGGACAGGGGCCTACGAGCAGTACTTC
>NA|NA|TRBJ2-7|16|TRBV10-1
CASSESEYRFIYEQYF
TGCGCCAGCAGTGAGTCCGAGTATCGCTTCATCTACGAGCAGTACTTC
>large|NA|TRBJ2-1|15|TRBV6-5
CASSITESSYNEQFF
TGTGCCAGCAGTATCACGGAGAGCTCCTACAATGAGCAGTTCTTC
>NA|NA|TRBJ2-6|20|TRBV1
CTSSQEGTGQGARGANVLTF
TGCACCAGCAGCCAAGAAGGCACCGGACAGGGGGCGCGCGGGGCCAACGTCCTGACTTTC
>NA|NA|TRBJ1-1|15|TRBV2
CASSDSGQGETEAFF
TGTGCCAGCAGTGACTCGGGGCAGGGAGAAACTGAAGCTTTCTTT
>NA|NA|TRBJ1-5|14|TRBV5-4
CASSLDSSDQPQHF
TGTGCCAGCAGCTTGGATTCCAGCGATCAGCCCCAGCATTTT
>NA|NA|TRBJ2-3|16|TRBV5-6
CASSPPLAPHADTQYF
TGTGCCAGCAGCCCGCCGCTTGCACCCCACGCAGATACGCAGTATTTT
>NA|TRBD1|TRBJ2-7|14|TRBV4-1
CASSPGQGTYEQYF
TGCGCCAGCAGCCCGGGACAGGGTACCTACGAGCAGTACTTC
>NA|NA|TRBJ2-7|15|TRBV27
CASSLNLGRSYEQYF
TGTGCCAGCAGTTTAAATCTCGGCAGATCCTACGAGCAGTACTTC
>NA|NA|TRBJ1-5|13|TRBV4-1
CASSELGPQPQHF
TGCGCCAGCAGCGAGCTGGGGCCTCAGCCCCAGCATTTT